The 11 T cell receptor beta chains in this list originate from one sample, sequenced in a study of CD8 T cells in ankylosing spondylitis. TCRdb re-called the 5' RACE reads with MiXCR, one entry per CDR3 protein. The sample contains approximately 300,000 distinct CDR3 sequences, around 18% of which appear only once. Material: blood, either unsorted or a sorted T cell fraction (not recorded which). These receptor sequences come from a male donor with ankylosing spondylitis or in good health (not recorded which).

This clonotype occurred many times. The chain couples TRBV6-1 to TRBJ2-1; TRBD1 matches 7 bases. After removal of 7 bases from V and 6 bases from J, the junction contained 6 bases not matched to a gene. From germline, CDR1 is MNHNS and CDR2 SASEGT. The CDR3 loop spans 13 amino acids. CDR3 residues: CASTTGVVNEQFF. In DNA, the CDR3 is TGTGCCAGCACCACAGGGGTGGTCAATGAGCAGTTCTTC.

V is TRBV20-1 and J is TRBJ2-3; D ambiguous. The CDR3 length is 14 residues. V lost 1 base and J 4 bases, leaving 12 bases between the germline ends. Germline CDR1 is DFQATT and CDR2 is SNEGSKA (reference sequence). The CDR3 protein is CSARVRLVADTQYF. The CDR3 DNA follows: TGCAGTGCTAGAGTCCGGCTAGTTGCAGATACGCAGTATTTT.

This clonotype was seen many times. The chain links TRBV29-1 to TRBJ2-1, with 7 positions matching TRBD2. Germline V gives CDR1 SQVTM, CDR2 ANQGSEA. The V segment lost 1 base and the J segment 0 bases; nucleotides outside the gene matches: 9. This CDR3 spans 17 amino acids. The CDR3 DNA reads TGCAGCGTTGAAGGCCTTCGGGGGAGGGTCTCCTACAATGAGCAGTTCTTC. Protein: CSVEGLRGRVSYNEQFF.

The chain combines TRBV14 with TRBJ2-1, with TRBD1 identical over 7 bases. Germline values: CDR1 SGHDN, CDR2 FVKESK. After removal of 5 bases from V and 5 bases from J, the junction contained 9 bases not matched to a gene. The CDR3 extends over 15 amino acids. The CDR3, as DNA: TGTGCCAGCAGCGCACAGACAGGGTTTAACAATGAGCAGTTCTTC. Encoded protein: CASSAQTGFNNEQFF.

This clonotype has just a few counts. V gene TRBV12-3 or TRBV12-4 combines with J gene TRBJ1-1; D gene uncertain. The CDR3 contains 14 residues. Between the trimmed V and J ends, which lost 5 bases and 4 bases, there was a span of 14 bases. The CDR3 here is CASSPPALRTEAFF. The CDR3, as DNA: TGTGCCAGCAGTCCCCCGGCCTTGCGCACTGAAGCTTTCTTT.

The chain couples TRBV3-1 to TRBJ2-3; 9 bases agree with TRBD1. Germline lookup yields CDR1 LGHDT and CDR2 YNNKEL (reference sequence). V dropped 5 bases and J dropped 6; count of bases not matched to a gene: 12. CDR3 length: 16 amino acids. The chain's CDR3 is CASSNGQGPSEDTQYF. The CDR3 DNA is TGTGCCAGCAGCAACGGACAGGGGCCAAGTGAGGATACGCAGTATTTT.

This clonotype has only a few counts. The chain couples TRBV24-1 to TRBJ2-7; D unresolved. The CDR3 totals 20 residues. The ends were cut back, 4 bases at V and 3 bases at J, with 30 bases in the middle. In germline, CDR1 is KGHDR, CDR2 SFDVKD. The CDR3 here is CATSEPAGPRPFGAYYEQYV. CDR3 DNA sequence: TGTGCCACCAGTGAACCGGCCGGCCCGAGACCCTTCGGCGCCTACTACGAGCAGTACGTC.

This clonotype was picked up a small number of times. Here the CDR3 reads CASSDPPEGQGDTQYF. CDR3 DNA sequence: TGTGCCAGCAGTGACCCGCCGGAGGGCCAGGGAGATACGCAGTATTTT. The V gene is TRBV2, the J gene TRBJ2-3, with a possible D match to TRBD2 (6 bases). Germline V CDR1 and CDR2: SNHLY, FYNNEI. This CDR3 is 16 amino acids long. V shed 3 bases and J shed 5 bases, with 18 bases lying between them.

The sample holds many counts of this clonotype. The V and J genes are TRBV12-3 or TRBV12-4 and TRBJ1-2; D may be TRBD1 (5 bases). Trimming took 2 bases from V and 4 from J, leaving 14 bases between them. CDR3 length equals 15 residues. The CDR3 region is CASSLMQGSPYGYTF. CDR3 DNA: TGTGCCAGCAGTTTAATGCAGGGCTCCCCCTATGGCTACACCTTC.

This clonotype has only a few counts. The J gene is TRBJ2-3, the V gene TRBV12-3 or TRBV12-4, with D perhaps matching TRBD2 (7 bases). Between the trimmed V and J ends, which lost 3 bases and 6 bases, there was a span of 13 bases. The CDR3 spans 14 residues. CDR3 nucleotide sequence: TGTGCCAGCAGTTTTGGGGGGGCATTGGATACGCAGTATTTT. Amino acids: CASSFGGALDTQYF.

The sample holds many counts of this clonotype. The chain uses TRBV29-1 and TRBJ1-1; D is ambiguous. V lost 4 bases to trimming and J lost 7 bases, with 10 bases between them. Germline-derived CDR1 and CDR2 are SQVTM and ANQGSEA. The CDR3 has 11 residues. CDR3 sequence (DNA): TGCAGCGTTGCCGGGGTTGGTGAAGCTTTCTTT. Translating gives CSVAGVGEAFF.